This TCR beta chain is from a study of T cell responses to AZD1222 COVID-19 vaccine. In germline, CDR1 is SGHDN, CDR2 FVKESK. The CDR3 has 16 amino acids. The germline V and J ends were trimmed by 0 bases and 4 bases, with 16 bases remaining between them. General observations from the study: There were mostly white British donors and more females than males, and clonal diversity was possibly underestimated. Baseline serostatus was positive in only a handful of AZD1222 recipients. Two doses of AZD1222 preceded a rise in Spike-specific TCR breadth and depth.

Profiling relied on immunoSEQ multiplex PCR, and the TCRdb table lists in-frame clones only, not all of them. The data contain 150,000 to 200,000 clones, roughly 91% of them singletons. Details on this clone: Its specificity is not known.

Pooling covered second doses at about 4 or about 12 weeks. This receptor was identified in an adult who received the AZD1222 COVID-19 vaccine. Sequencing used peripheral blood, obtained 28 days after the second AZD1222 dose. The V and J genes are TRBV14 and TRBJ2-7; D gene uncertain. CDR3 in amino acids: CASSQDGSLTSYEQYF. CDR3 nucleotides: TGTGCCAGCAGCCAAGACGGCAGCCTAACATCTTACGAGCAGTACTTC.